This T cell receptor beta chain was sequenced during a study of response to subunit inactivated influenza vaccine. The CDR3 is 15 residues long. Germline V gene data show CDR1 as MNHEY and CDR2 as SVGEGT. The germline V and J ends were trimmed by 1 base and 9 bases, with 16 bases remaining between them. Findings of the study overall: After each seasonal influenza vaccination, few new T cells are recruited, the authors suggested.

TCRdb re-analysed the RT-PCR reads in MiXCR, keeping a single row per CDR3 protein. The repertoire has around 250,000 distinct CDR3 sequences, 12% of them found once; the top ten carry approximately 7.8%. This clonotype was counted many times. The antigen remains undetermined. This TCR came from a man aged 50-60 years who received an inactivated influenza vaccine. Sequencing used non-naive T cells sorted from PBMCs, obtained 14 days before vaccination. J is TRBJ2-1 and V is TRBV6-2 or TRBV6-3; D could derive from TRBD1 or TRBD2 (6 bases each). CDR3 sequence: CASSYLRGVSFEQFF. Written as DNA, the CDR3 is TGTGCCAGCAGTTACTTGAGGGGGGTTTCTTTTGAGCAGTTCTTC.